This TCR beta chain was recovered during a study of blood T cell repertoires in COVID-19. Germline V gene lookup returns CDR1 SGHNT and CDR2 YYREEE (reference sequence). The CDR3 contains 14 residues. Trimming left V 0 bases short and J 5 bases short, with 8 bases between. This clone was picked up one time. Sequencing used immunoSEQ multiplex PCR; TCRdb keeps in-frame clones, though not all of them. This table holds over 150,000 clones, 90% found once. The V and J genes are TRBV5-4 and TRBJ1-4; TRBD1 might be the D (5 bases). Sequencing input: peripheral blood. The origin of this receptor is a man aged 50 to 60 with acute or convalescent COVID-19. CDR3 region: CASSLAGGNEKLFF. CDR3 in DNA: TGTGCCAGCAGCTTGGCCGGGGGAAATGAAAAACTGTTTTTT. Drawing the rest from reference TRBV5-4 and TRBJ1-4, the complete variable domain is ETGVTQSPTHLIKTRGQQVTLRCSSQSGHNTVSWYQQALGQGPQFIFQYYREEENGRGNFPPRFSGLQFPNYSSELNVNALELDDSALYLCASSLAGGNEKLFFGSGTQLSVL.